Each of the 4 T cell receptor beta chains below was sequenced from the same sample in a study of blood T cells in healthy people across ages. A second about 6 to 11 cycle PCR used barcoded and J-beta primers. One entry per CDR3 protein, called by TCRdb with MiXCR from the 5' RACE reads. This table holds about 1 million distinct CDR3 sequences, around 43% found once. What was sequenced was blood. The source is a woman aged 55-69 years in good health.

This clonotype has just one count. This rearrangement joins TRBV6-5 to TRBJ2-5; either TRBD1 or TRBD2 may supply D (6 bases each). The germline V gene has CDR1 MNHEY and CDR2 SVGAGI. V was shortened by 3 bases and J by 11 bases, with 25 bases between the two germline ends. This CDR3 has 16 residues. CDR3 nucleotide sequence: TGTGCCAGCAGTTATTCGGGGACATGCAAGACGGGGGAGCAGTACTTC. It specifies CASSYSGTCKTGEQYF.

This clonotype was detected a few times. The chain joins TRBV6-5 to TRBJ2-1; a weak D match, TRBD2 (6 bases). Germline CDR1 reads MNHEY; CDR2 reads SVGAGI. This CDR3 is built from 16 residues. V was pared by 4 bases and J by 0 bases, with 13 bases between. CDR3 sequence (DNA): TGTGCCAGCAGTTCACTCCTTAGCGGCTCCTACAATGAGCAGTTCTTC. Residues: CASSSLLSGSYNEQFF.

This clonotype was found once. The V call is TRBV7-9, the J call TRBJ1-2; no firm D call. Germline V gives CDR1 SEHNR, CDR2 FQNEAQ (reference sequence). The germline V and J ends were trimmed by 1 base and 6 bases, with 12 bases remaining between them. The CDR3 sequence is 14 residues long. As DNA, the CDR3 is TGTGCCAGCAGCTTAGGAGGGTCTAGGGATGGCTACACCTTC. Translated, it gives CASSLGGSRDGYTF. Based on the CDR3 plus reference TRBV7-9 and TRBJ1-2, the full variable domain is DTGVSQNPRHKITKRGQNVTFRCDPISEHNRLYWYRQTLGQGPEFLTYFQNEAQLEKSRLLSDRFSAERPKGSFSTLEIQRTEQGDSAMYLCASSLGGSRDGYTFGSGTRLTVV.

The rearrangement links TRBV4-2 to TRBJ2-3, with a possible D match to TRBD1 (5 bases). Germline-derived CDR1 and CDR2 are LGHNA and YNFKEQ. V was clipped by 0 bases and J by 6 bases, with 13 bases between them. The CDR3 spans 15 residues. DNA for the CDR3: TGTGCCAGCAGCCAAGAATCAGGGAAACGCGATACGCAGTATTTT. The encoded protein is CASSQESGKRDTQYF.